The rows below give T cell receptor beta chains drawn from one sample of a study of blood T cell repertoires in COVID-19. Assay: immunoSEQ multiplex PCR; the TCRdb copy retains only in-frame clones and omits some. Of around 250,000 clones listed, 85% are singletons. Sample: peripheral blood. The receptor set was obtained from a man in his forties or fifties with active or convalescent COVID-19. Each CDR3 is given with its conserved first and last residue. The order of the fields is CDR3 protein, CDR3 DNA, CDR3 length, J gene, D gene, clone size, V gene. A D gene is named only where the DNA matches it firmly. Clone size appears in some rows only: once, few, many, or a class for an expanded clone.

CASSTGQGVQTQYF | TGTGCCAGCAGCACGGGACAGGGGGTTCAGACCCAGTACTTC | 14 | TRBJ2-5 | TRBD1 | . | TRBV28
CASSYSSGAPLEQYF | TGTGCCAGCAGTTACTCCTCAGGGGCTCCCCTCGAGCAGTACTTC | 15 | TRBJ2-7 | . | . | TRBV6-6
CASGFGTRNNEQFF | TGTGCCAGCGGCTTCGGGACTAGAAACAATGAGCAGTTCTTC | 14 | TRBJ2-1 | TRBD2 | few | TRBV6-5
CASSSPSGSETQYF | TGCGCCAGCAGCTCGCCCAGCGGGAGCGAGACCCAGTACTTC | 14 | TRBJ2-5 | TRBD2 | . | TRBV5-1
CASSVGGSHTDTQYF | TGTGCCAGCAGCGTAGGGGGCTCTCACACAGATACGCAGTATTTT | 15 | TRBJ2-3 | . | . | TRBV9
CASSPAGSFTEAFF | TGCGCCAGCAGCCCCGCCGGGAGCTTCACTGAAGCTTTCTTT | 14 | TRBJ1-1 | . | many | TRBV4-1
CASSIGGVSGNTIYF | TGTGCCAGTAGTATTGGAGGGGTCTCTGGAAACACCATATATTTT | 15 | TRBJ1-3 | . | . | TRBV19
CASSMAGGLNEQFF | TGTGCCAGTAGTATGGCGGGAGGACTCAATGAGCAGTTCTTC | 14 | TRBJ2-1 | TRBD2 | few | TRBV19
CASSFQSTGGRNYGYTF | TGTGCCAGCAGTTTCCAGTCCACAGGGGGTCGTAACTATGGCTACACCTTC | 17 | TRBJ1-2 | TRBD1 | . | TRBV27
CSVRWNTEAFF | TGCAGCGTTCGGTGGAACACTGAAGCTTTCTTT | 11 | TRBJ1-1 | . | . | TRBV29-1
CASSEGLAGGGNEQFF | TGTGCCAGCAGTGAAGGTTTAGCGGGAGGGGGTAATGAGCAGTTCTTC | 16 | TRBJ2-1 | TRBD2 | . | TRBV2
CASGSAPPDTQYF | TGTGCCAGCGGTAGCGCCCCGCCAGATACGCAGTATTTT | 13 | TRBJ2-3 | . | . | TRBV6-6
CASSPSGQGAAYEQYF | TGTGCCAGCTCACCATCCGGACAGGGGGCGGCCTACGAGCAGTACTTC | 16 | TRBJ2-7 | TRBD1 | . | TRBV18
CAWKQGPGTGELFF | TGTGCCTGGAAACAGGGGCCTGGCACCGGGGAGCTGTTTTTT | 14 | TRBJ2-2 | TRBD1 | . | TRBV30
CASSSSGLAYNEQFF | TGTGCCAGCAGCTCATCGGGACTAGCCTACAATGAGCAGTTCTTC | 15 | TRBJ2-1 | TRBD2 | . | TRBV7-9
CASTEIGREGGFNTGELFF | TGTGCCAGCACCGAAATCGGCCGTGAGGGCGGTTTCAACACCGGGGAGCTGTTTTTT | 19 | TRBJ2-2 | . | . | TRBV3-1/TRBV3-2
CAISPLASTDTQYF | TGTGCCATCAGTCCTCTAGCCAGCACAGATACGCAGTATTTT | 14 | TRBJ2-3 | . | . | TRBV10-3
CASSSDRAGNSPLHF | TGTGCCAGCAGTTCGGACAGGGCGGGTAATTCACCCCTCCACTTT | 15 | TRBJ1-6 | TRBD1 | . | TRBV27
CASSLSREGTQYF | TGTGCCAGCAGCTTGTCCAGGGAAGGGACCCAGTACTTC | 13 | TRBJ2-5 | . | . | TRBV5-6
CASSQGGNYGYTF | TGTGCCAGCAGCCAAGGGGGTAACTATGGCTACACCTTC | 13 | TRBJ1-2 | . | . | TRBV7-9
CASSSTGEAGYTF | TGTGCCAGCAGTTCTACAGGGGAGGCTGGCTACACCTTC | 13 | TRBJ1-2 | TRBD1 | . | TRBV12-3/TRBV12-4
CASSPGRGNEKLFF | TGCGCCAGCAGCCCGGGGAGGGGAAATGAAAAACTGTTTTTT | 14 | TRBJ1-4 | . | once | TRBV5-1
CASSDLAGDGELFF | TGTGCCAGCAGCGACCTAGCGGGAGACGGGGAGCTGTTTTTT | 14 | TRBJ2-2 | TRBD2 | . | TRBV9
CASSTRRDTEAFF | TGTGCCAGCAGCACTAGACGGGACACTGAAGCTTTCTTT | 13 | TRBJ1-1 | . | . | TRBV7-9
CASSSARTTSGNTIYF | TGTGCCAGCAGCTCCGCCCGGACAACCTCTGGAAACACCATATATTTT | 16 | TRBJ1-3 | . | once | TRBV7-9
CASSLDFSYEQYF | TGTGCCAGCAGCCTGGACTTTTCCTACGAGCAGTACTTC | 13 | TRBJ2-7 | . | . | TRBV6-5
CASSLVNWDIPNRRETQYF | TGTGCCAGCAGCTTAGTTAATTGGGACATTCCGAACCGTCGGGAGACCCAGTACTTC | 19 | TRBJ2-5 | . | . | TRBV7-6